What follows are 21 T cell receptor beta chains derived from one specimen sequenced in a study of T cell responses to AZD1222 COVID-19 vaccine. Profiled with immunoSEQ multiplex PCR; TCRdb holds only in-frame clones, not every one. The sample includes about 110,000 clones, more than 70% of them seen just once. This material consisted of peripheral blood, taken on day 0 of AZD1222 vaccination. All receptors come from an adult in good health.

This clone appeared once. For the CDR3, the DNA is TGTGCCAGCAGTGAAGGCTGGGCAGGCAGTAATGAAAAACTGTTTTTT. This codes for CASSEGWAGSNEKLFF. The chain has TRBV2 and TRBJ1-4, with no clear D. Looked up from germline, CDR1 is SNHLY and CDR2 is FYNNEI. V was clipped by 1 base and J by 4 bases, with 13 bases between them. This CDR3 spans 16 amino acids.

V is TRBV19 and J is TRBJ1-6; the D is unclear. With 7 bases removed from V and 8 bases from J, the gap between germline ends came to 12 bases. Germline CDR1 reads LNHDA; CDR2 reads SQIVND (reference sequence). The CDR3 is 13 residues long. The CDR3 loop is CASNGVLDSPLHF. The CDR3 DNA is TGTGCCAGTAATGGGGTTTTGGATTCACCCCTCCACTTT.

The chain combines TRBV19 with TRBJ1-2; 10 bases are shared with TRBD1. V shed 6 bases, J shed 2 bases, and the junction held 9 bases outside the gene matches. Germline V gene data show CDR1 as LNHDA and CDR2 as SQIVND (reference sequence). The CDR3 sequence is 16 residues long. CDR3 sequence: CASRIPGQGVNYGYTF. The CDR3 nucleotides read TGTGCCAGTAGAATCCCAGGACAGGGGGTAAACTATGGCTACACCTTC. Based on the CDR3 plus reference TRBV19 and TRBJ1-2, the full variable domain is DGGITQSPKYLFRKEGQNVTLSCEQNLNHDAMYWYRQDPGQGLRLIYYSQIVNDFQKGDIAEGYSVSREKKESFPLTVTSAQKNPTAFYLCASRIPGQGVNYGYTFGSGTRLTVV.

J is TRBJ1-5 and V is TRBV5-6; a weak D match, TRBD1 (5 bases). The CDR3 covers 16 residues. V was pared by 4 bases and J by 1 base, with 15 bases between. The germline gives CDR1 SGHDT, CDR2 YYEEEE. The CDR3 nucleotides are TGTGCCAGCAGCCCAGCCGGGGCAGTAAGCAATCAGCCCCAGCATTTT. This gives the protein CASSPAGAVSNQPQHF.

This chain links TRBV20-1 with TRBJ1-5, with D perhaps matching TRBD1 (6 bases). The germline V gene encodes CDR1 DFQATT and CDR2 SNEGSKA (reference sequence). The CDR3 covers 15 residues. V lost 3 bases, J lost 5 bases, and 17 bases lay in between. The CDR3 loop is CSASRLQGGDQPQHF. CDR3 coding DNA: TGCAGTGCTAGTAGGTTACAGGGTGGGGATCAGCCCCAGCATTTT.

This sequence joins TRBV2 and TRBJ1-1; the match to TRBD1 covers 10 bases. CDR3 length: 14 residues. Trimming cost V 7 bases and J 2 bases; bases outside gene matches: 4. The V gene's germline CDR1 is SNHLY and CDR2 FYNNEI. CDR3 nucleotides: TGTGCCAGCAAGACAGGGGGCTTTAACACTGAAGCTTTCTTT. This sequence encodes CASKTGGFNTEAFF.

This clone has a single count. This rearrangement joins TRBV18 to TRBJ2-1, with D perhaps TRBD2 (5 bases). The CDR3 is made up of 13 amino acids. Between the trimmed V and J ends, which lost 3 bases and 6 bases, there was a span of 9 bases. The germline CDR1 and CDR2 sequences are KGHSH and LQKENI. CDR3 DNA: TGTGCCAGCTCACCCCGGGGTTTCAATGAGCAGTTCTTC. Its protein is CASSPRGFNEQFF. The whole variable domain, filled in from reference TRBV18 and TRBJ2-1, reads NAGVMQNPRHLVRRRGQEARLRCSPMKGHSHVYWYRQLPEEGLKFMVYLQKENIIDESGMPKERFSAEFPKEGPSILRIQQVVRGDSAAYFCASSPRGFNEQFFGPGTRLTVL.

Comment on this clone: Other nucleotide sequences from this sample produce the same CDR3. The chain links TRBV6-2 or TRBV6-3 to TRBJ2-3; D is uncertain. Germline CDR1 MNHEY, CDR2 SVGEGT. V was pared by 4 bases and J by 0 bases, with 2 bases between. This CDR3 has 12 residues. The CDR3 loop is CASSSSTDTQYF. The CDR3 nucleotides read TGTGCCAGCAGTTCTAGCACAGATACGCAGTATTTT.

The CDR3: CASSQDTRVEQFF. As DNA, the CDR3 is TGCGCCAGCAGCCAAGATACGAGGGTCGAGCAGTTCTTC. The chain carries TRBV4-1 and TRBJ2-1, with D maybe TRBD2 (5 bases). V shed 0 bases and J shed 10 bases, with 10 bases lying between them. This CDR3 is 13 amino acids long. Germline lookup yields CDR1 MGHRA and CDR2 YSYEKL.

This clone turned up a few times. The CDR3 nucleotides read TGCGCCAGCCTTGAAGCGGGGGTATGGAATGAGCAGTTCTTC. This codes for CASLEAGVWNEQFF. The chain links TRBV10-1 to TRBJ2-1; 8 positions agree with TRBD2. V shed 8 bases, J shed 7 bases, and the junction held 10 bases outside the gene matches. This CDR3 region has 14 residues. The germline CDR1 and CDR2 sequences are WNHNN and SYGVQD (reference sequence).

The chain uses TRBV27 and TRBJ2-7; TRBD2 matches 15 bases. Per germline, CDR1 MNHEY and CDR2 SMNVEV (reference sequence). Losses at the gene ends were 8 bases for V and 3 bases for J; bases not matched to a gene: 5. The CDR3 is 15 residues long. The CDR3 sequence is CASRGLAGGNYEQYF. CDR3 DNA sequence: TGTGCCAGCCGCGGACTAGCGGGGGGGAACTACGAGCAGTACTTC.

The V call is TRBV6-4, the J call TRBJ2-6; tentatively, D is TRBD1 (5 bases). In germline, CDR1 is MRHNA, CDR2 SNTAGT. The CDR3 spans 16 residues. V lost 5 bases and J 1 base, leaving 12 bases between the germline ends. This CDR3 reads CASSSGFGSGANVLTF. The CDR3 nucleotides are TGTGCCAGCAGTTCAGGGTTCGGGTCTGGGGCCAACGTCCTGACTTTC.

This clone has a handful of counts. The chain couples TRBV6-5 to TRBJ2-7; D gene uncertain. Trimming took 6 bases from V and 1 from J, leaving 10 bases between them. CDR1 and CDR2 (germline): MNHEY, SVGAGI. This CDR3 has 13 amino acids. CDR3 loop: CASRMDESYEQYF. CDR3 sequence (DNA): TGTGCCAGCAGAATGGACGAGTCCTACGAGCAGTACTTC.

This chain connects TRBV11-2 to TRBJ2-1; D not certain. V lost 8 bases and J 7 bases, leaving 21 bases between the germline ends. The germline V gene has CDR1 SGHAT and CDR2 FQNNGV. The CDR3 has 15 amino acids. CDR3 DNA: TGTGCCAGCTTTGAAGGTGGTGGAAGAATGAATGAGCAGTTCTTC. Protein product: CASFEGGGRMNEQFF.

The rearrangement joins TRBV6-5 to TRBJ1-1, with D possibly matching TRBD1 (5 bases). Trimming removed 6 bases from V and 5 bases from J, with 10 bases in between. Germline V lookup: CDR1 MNHEY, CDR2 SVGAGI. This CDR3 comprises 12 residues. The CDR3 reads CASSRDRTEAFF. Here the CDR3 DNA reads TGTGCCAGCAGCAGGGATAGGACTGAAGCTTTCTTT.

The chain combines TRBV7-6 with TRBJ2-1; D not certain. CDR3 size: 13 residues. Germline CDR1 reads SGHVS; CDR2 reads FNYEAQ. Trimming shortened V by 8 bases and J by 8 bases, and 16 bases separated the two germline ends. CDR3 DNA: TGTGCCAGCGGAGCCGGGTTGTTTGATGAGCAGTTCTTC. It codes for CASGAGLFDEQFF.

This clone was picked up many times. This chain links TRBV21-1 with TRBJ2-2. TRBV21-1 is termed a pseudogene. The CDR3 covers 18 residues. CDR3 nucleotide sequence: TGTGCCAGCAGCAAAAGCGACGCAGGTATCACGAACACCGGGGAGCTGTTTTTT. This sequence encodes CASSKSDAGITNTGELFF.

The CDR3 loop reads CASSAGQAGNTIYF. The CDR3 bases are TGTGCCAGCAGCGCGGGACAGGCGGGAAACACCATATATTTT. J is TRBJ1-3 and V is TRBV7-2, with 8 bases lining up with TRBD1. Trimming cost V 5 bases and J 4 bases; bases outside gene matches: 4. Germline V gene lookup returns CDR1 SGHTA and CDR2 FQGNSA. The CDR3 contains 14 residues.

The chain links TRBV11-2 to TRBJ1-2; D gene uncertain. CDR1 and CDR2 from the germline V gene are SGHAT and FQNNGV. This CDR3 has 13 amino acids. The germline V and J ends were trimmed by 5 bases and 5 bases, with 12 bases remaining between them. The CDR3 DNA reads as TGTGCCAGCAGCCCACGGGGAAAATATGGCTACACCTTC. Encoded protein: CASSPRGKYGYTF.

This clone was observed a single time. The rearrangement links TRBV20-1 to TRBJ2-5, with TRBD2 matching 13 bases. V trimming: 3 bases; J trimming: 5 bases; junction bases outside the gene matches: 15. There are 18 residues in the CDR3. CDR1 is DFQATT, CDR2 SNEGSKA, per germline (reference sequence). CDR3 loop: CSASGLAGAAALRETQYF. The CDR3 DNA reads TGCAGTGCTAGTGGACTAGCGGGGGCGGCGGCCTTGAGGGAGACCCAGTACTTC.

This clone was counted once. The genes are TRBV11-3 and TRBJ2-7, with 8 bases lining up with TRBD1. V lost 6 bases, J lost 1 base, and 8 bases stayed unmatched. CDR1 and CDR2 from the germline V gene are SGHNT and YENEEA. The CDR3 is 15 residues long. DNA for the CDR3: TGTGCCAGCAGTCCCCAGGGGGCCGGATCCTACGAGCAGTACTTC. Its protein is CASSPQGAGSYEQYF.